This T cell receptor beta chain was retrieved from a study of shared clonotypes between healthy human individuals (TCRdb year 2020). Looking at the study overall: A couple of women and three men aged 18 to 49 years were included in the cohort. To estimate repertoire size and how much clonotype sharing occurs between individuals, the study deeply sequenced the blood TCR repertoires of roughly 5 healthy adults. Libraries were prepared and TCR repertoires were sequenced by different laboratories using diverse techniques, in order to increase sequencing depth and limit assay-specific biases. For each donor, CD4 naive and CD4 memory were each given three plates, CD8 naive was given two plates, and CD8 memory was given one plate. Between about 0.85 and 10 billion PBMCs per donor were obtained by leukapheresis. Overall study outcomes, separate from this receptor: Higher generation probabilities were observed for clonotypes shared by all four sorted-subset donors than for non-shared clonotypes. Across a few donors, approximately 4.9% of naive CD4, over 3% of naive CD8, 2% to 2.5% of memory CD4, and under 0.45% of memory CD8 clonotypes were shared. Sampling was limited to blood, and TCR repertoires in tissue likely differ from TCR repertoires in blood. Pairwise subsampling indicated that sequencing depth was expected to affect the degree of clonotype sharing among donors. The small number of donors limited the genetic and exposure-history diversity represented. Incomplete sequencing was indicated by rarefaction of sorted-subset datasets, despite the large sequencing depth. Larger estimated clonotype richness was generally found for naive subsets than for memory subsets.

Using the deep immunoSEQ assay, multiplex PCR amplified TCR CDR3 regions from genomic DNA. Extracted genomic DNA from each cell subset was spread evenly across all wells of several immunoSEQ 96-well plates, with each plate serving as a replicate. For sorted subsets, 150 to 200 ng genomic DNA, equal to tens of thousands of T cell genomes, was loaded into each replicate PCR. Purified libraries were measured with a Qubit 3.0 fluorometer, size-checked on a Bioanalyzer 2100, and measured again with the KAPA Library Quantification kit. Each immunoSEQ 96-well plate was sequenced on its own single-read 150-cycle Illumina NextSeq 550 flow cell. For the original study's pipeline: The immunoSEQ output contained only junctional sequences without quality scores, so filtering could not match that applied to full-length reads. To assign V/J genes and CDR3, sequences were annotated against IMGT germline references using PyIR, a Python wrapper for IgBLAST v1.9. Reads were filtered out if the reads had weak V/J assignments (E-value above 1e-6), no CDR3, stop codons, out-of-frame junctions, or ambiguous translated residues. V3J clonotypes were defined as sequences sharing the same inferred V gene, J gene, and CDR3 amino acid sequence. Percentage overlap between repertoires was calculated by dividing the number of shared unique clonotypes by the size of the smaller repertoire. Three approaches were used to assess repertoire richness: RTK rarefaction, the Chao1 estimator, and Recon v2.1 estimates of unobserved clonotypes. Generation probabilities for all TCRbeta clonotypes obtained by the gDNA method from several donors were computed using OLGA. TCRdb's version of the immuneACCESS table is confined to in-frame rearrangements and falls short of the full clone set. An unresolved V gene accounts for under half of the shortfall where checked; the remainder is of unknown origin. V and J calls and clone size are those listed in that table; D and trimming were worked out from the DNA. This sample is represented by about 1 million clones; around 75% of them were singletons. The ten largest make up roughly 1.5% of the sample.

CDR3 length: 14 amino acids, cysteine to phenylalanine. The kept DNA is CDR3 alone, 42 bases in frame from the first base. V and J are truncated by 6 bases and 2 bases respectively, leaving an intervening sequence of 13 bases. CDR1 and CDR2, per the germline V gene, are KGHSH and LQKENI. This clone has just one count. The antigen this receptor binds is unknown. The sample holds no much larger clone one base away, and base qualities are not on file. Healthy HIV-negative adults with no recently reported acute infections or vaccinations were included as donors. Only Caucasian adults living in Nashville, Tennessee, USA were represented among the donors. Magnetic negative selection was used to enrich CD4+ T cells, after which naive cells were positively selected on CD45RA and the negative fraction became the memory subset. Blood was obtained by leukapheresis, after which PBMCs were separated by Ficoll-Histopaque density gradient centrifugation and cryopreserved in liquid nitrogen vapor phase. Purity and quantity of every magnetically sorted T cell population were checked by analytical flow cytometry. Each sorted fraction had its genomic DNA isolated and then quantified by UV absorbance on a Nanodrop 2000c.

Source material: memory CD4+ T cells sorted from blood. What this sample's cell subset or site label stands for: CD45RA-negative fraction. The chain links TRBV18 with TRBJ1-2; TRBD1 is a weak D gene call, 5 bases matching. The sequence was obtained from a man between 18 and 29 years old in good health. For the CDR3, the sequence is CASSGGGLNYGYTF. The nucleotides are TGTGCCAGCTCCGGGGGGGGACTCAACTATGGCTACACCTTC.